The 24 T cell receptor beta chains presented below share a single source sample, sequenced in a study of beta chain features in type 1 diabetes. Study-wide points: For Type 1 diabetes patients, all four CD4+ subsets carried TCRB CDR3s that were moderately but significantly shorter.

All of the isolated RNA was reverse transcribed, so expressed TCRB transcripts were sequenced. TCRdb's copy holds only in-frame clones and misses some; the assay was immunoSEQ multiplex PCR. The sample has 150,000 to 200,000 clones, around 7.8% seen once. Antigen specificity for these receptors is unknown. Sequencing was carried out using central memory CD4+ T cells from blood. The receptors originated from a woman aged 40 to 49 with type 1 diabetes.

The chain recombines TRBV7-2 with TRBJ2-3; TRBD2 is a possible D gene (7 bases). Trimming pared 3 bases from V and 5 bases from J, leaving 15 bases between. The CDR3 contains 15 residues. Germline V gives CDR1 SGHTA, CDR2 FQGNSA. DNA of the CDR3: TGTGCCAGCAGCTTCGCGGGGGCGAGGGGAGATACGCAGTATTTT. This translates into CASSFAGARGDTQYF.

The V call is TRBV7-3, the J call TRBJ2-2, with 11 positions matching TRBD2. The trim removed 5 bases at V and 5 bases at J, leaving 4 bases unmatched. The length of the CDR3 is 15 residues. Germline lookup yields CDR1 SGHTA and CDR2 FQGTGA. CDR3: CASSALAGATGELFF. The CDR3 nucleotides are TGTGCCAGCAGCGCACTAGCGGGAGCTACCGGGGAGCTGTTTTTT.

The sample holds a few counts of this clone. This chain joins TRBV5-6 and TRBJ2-5, with D possibly TRBD1 on 5 matching bases. The CDR3 spans 15 residues. With 1 base removed from V and 5 bases from J, the gap between germline ends came to 15 bases. The V gene's germline CDR1 is SGHDT and CDR2 YYEEEE. The CDR3 DNA sequence: TGTGCCAGCAGCTTGTCCCGATGGGGCTGGGAGACCCAGTACTTC. Translated, it gives CASSLSRWGWETQYF.

This clone was observed at least ten times. The CDR3 region has the DNA TGTGCCAGCAAAGATCAAGGGGATGGGCAGTACTTC. Amino acids: CASKDQGDGQYF. J is TRBJ2-7 and V is TRBV28, with a tentative D call TRBD1 (5 bases). The CDR3 consists of 12 residues. CDR1 and CDR2 from the germline V gene are MDHEN and SYDVKM. V lost 7 bases, J lost 9 bases, and 16 bases lay in between. Combining the CDR3 with reference TRBV28 and TRBJ2-7 gives the whole variable domain DVKVTQSSRYLVKRTGEKVFLECVQDMDHENMFWYRQDPGLGLRLIYFSYDVKMKEKGDIPEGYSVSREKKERFSLILESASTNQTSMYLCASKDQGDGQYFGPGTRLTVT.

About this clone: A read error may account for a junction end that differs from germline. The rearrangement uses TRBV28 and TRBJ1-4; D ambiguous. From germline, CDR1 is MDHEN and CDR2 SYDVKM. The CDR3 consists of 11 residues. CDR3 DNA sequence: TGTGCCAGCAGGAGCCGAGGGAGTTGCCTTTTT. Translation gives CASRSRGSCLF.

This clone was seen a handful of times. This sequence joins TRBV28 and TRBJ1-1; D might be TRBD1 (6 bases). This CDR3 region has 15 residues. Trimming took off 2 bases at V and 5 bases at J, with 15 bases between the two ends. In germline, CDR1 is MDHEN, CDR2 SYDVKM. The CDR3 DNA follows: TGTGCCAGCAGTTTAGGCCAGGGGAGAACGACTGAAGCTTTCTTT. It codes for CASSLGQGRTTEAFF.

In this sample, this clone turned up a few times. The chain joins TRBV19 to TRBJ2-1; 7 nucleotides match TRBD1. Losses at the gene ends were 7 bases for V and 0 bases for J; bases not matched to a gene: 3. Germline CDR1 LNHDA, CDR2 SQIVND (reference sequence). The CDR3 covers 14 residues. The CDR3 bases are TGTGCCAGTAAGGGGGCAAGCTCCTACAATGAGCAGTTCTTC. It encodes CASKGASSYNEQFF.

This clone was picked up a small number of times. The chain links TRBV7-2 to TRBJ1-1; maybe TRBD1 (5 bases). V lost 3 bases and J 4 bases, leaving 18 bases between the germline ends. The CDR3 runs to 16 residues. Germline V gene data show CDR1 as SGHTA and CDR2 as FQGNSA. CDR3 sequence reads: CASSLGGVGTVTEAFF. The CDR3 coding sequence is TGTGCCAGCAGCTTGGGAGGGGTTGGAACCGTCACTGAAGCTTTCTTT. The full variable domain, in which reference TRBV7-2 and TRBJ1-1 provide the parts outside the CDR3, is GAGVSQSPSNKVTEKGKDVELRCDPISGHTALYWYRQSLGQGLEFLIYFQGNSAPDKSGLPSDRFSAERTGGSVSTLTIQRTQQEDSAVYLCASSLGGVGTVTEAFFGQGTRLTVV.

This clone was found many times. The chain couples TRBV15 to TRBJ1-4, with 9 bases matching TRBD1. Germline CDR1 and CDR2: LNHNV and YYDKDF (reference sequence). CDR3 length equals 17 residues. J gave up 8 bases and V 0 bases, and 10 bases lay outside the gene matches. Here the CDR3 DNA reads TGTGCCACCAGCAGAGATCAAATCGGGACAGGGCGCGAAAAACTGTTTTTT. This sequence encodes CATSRDQIGTGREKLFF. The variable domain in full, with the rest retrieved from reference TRBV15 and TRBJ1-4, is DAMVIQNPRYQVTQFGKPVTLSCSQTLNHNVMYWYQQKSSQAPKLLFHYYDKDFNNEADTPDNFQSRRPNTSFCFLDIRSPGLGDTAMYLCATSRDQIGTGREKLFFGSGTQLSVL.

The V and J genes are TRBV7-8 and TRBJ2-5; D gene uncertain. CDR1 SGHVS and CDR2 FQNEAQ come from the germline V gene. CDR3 length: 14 residues. Trimming stripped 6 bases from V and 4 bases from J, with 15 bases between. The CDR3 DNA sequence: TGTGCCAGCAGACCTTCCGGAGTCCCAGAGACCCAGTACTTC. Translation gives CASRPSGVPETQYF.

This clone was seen a few times. This chain links TRBV28 with TRBJ1-5; TRBD1 is a possible D gene (5 bases). Trimming left V 0 bases short and J 11 bases short, with 14 bases between. This CDR3 has 14 amino acids. Germline V gene sequence: CDR1 MDHEN, CDR2 SYDVKM. The CDR3 sequence is CASSLWTAPETQHF. CDR3 DNA sequence: TGTGCCAGCAGTTTATGGACAGCCCCTGAGACCCAGCATTTT.

The rearrangement uses TRBV27 and TRBJ2-4, with a possible D match to TRBD1 (5 bases). The germline gives CDR1 MNHEY, CDR2 SMNVEV (reference sequence). The germline V and J ends were trimmed by 0 bases and 9 bases, with 12 bases remaining between them. The CDR3 sequence is 14 residues long. Here the CDR3 reads CASSLSDQGGIQYF. The CDR3, as DNA: TGTGCCAGCAGTTTATCGGATCAGGGTGGCATTCAGTACTTC.

This clone was counted only a few times. The V call is TRBV9, the J call TRBJ1-1; 8 nucleotides line up with TRBD1. Germline V gene data show CDR1 as SGDLS and CDR2 as YYNGEE. The CDR3 loop spans 16 amino acids. J lost 5 bases, V lost 0 bases, and 9 bases had no gene match. The CDR3 DNA follows: TGTGCCAGCAGCGTAGACGGGCAGGGGGCTGGGACTGAAGCTTTCTTT. Translation gives CASSVDGQGAGTEAFF.

This chain joins TRBV5-4 and TRBJ2-1; D is perhaps TRBD2 (5 bases). The CDR3 covers 13 residues. V shed 3 bases and J shed 7 bases, with 11 bases lying between them. Germline V CDR1 and CDR2: SGHNT, YYREEE (reference sequence). The CDR3 sequence is CASSSAQRNEQFF. In DNA form, the CDR3 reads TGTGCCAGCAGCTCGGCCCAGCGGAATGAGCAGTTCTTC.

The sample holds a few counts of this clone. The V gene is TRBV7-2, the J gene TRBJ1-5, with D unresolved. The V end lost 1 base, the J end lost 0 bases, and 7 bases lay between the germline ends. CDR1 and CDR2 from the germline V gene are SGHTA and FQGNSA. The CDR3 extends over 15 amino acids. CDR3 bases: TGTGCCAGCAGCTTAGGACACAGTAGCAATCAGCCCCAGCATTTT. Protein sequence: CASSLGHSSNQPQHF.

This clone was counted a few times. This chain joins TRBV29-1 and TRBJ2-1; 10 bases fit TRBD2. The CDR3 length is 16 residues. Looked up from germline, CDR1 is SQVTM and CDR2 is ANQGSEA. With 3 bases clipped from V and 4 bases from J, the junction kept 9 bases outside the gene matches. CDR3 sequence: CSVDGSGRGAYNEQFF. The CDR3 DNA reads as TGCAGCGTTGATGGGAGCGGGAGGGGCGCGTACAATGAGCAGTTCTTC.

V and J are TRBV7-2 and TRBJ2-6, with a tentative D call TRBD2 (5 bases). V was cut by 4 bases and J by 2 bases, with 9 bases left in between. There are 15 residues in the CDR3. Germline CDR1 SGHTA, CDR2 FQGNSA. The CDR3 DNA reads TGTGCCAGCAGCTCAAGCGGTACTGGGGCCAACGTCCTGACTTTC. It yields the protein CASSSSGTGANVLTF.

This clone has a handful of counts. The chain has TRBV7-9 and TRBJ2-7; perhaps TRBD2 as D (6 bases). V was shortened by 5 bases and J by 3 bases, with 8 bases between the two germline ends. The CDR3 consists of 12 residues. Germline-derived CDR1 and CDR2 are SEHNR and FQNEAQ (reference sequence). CDR3: CASSRGNYEQYF. DNA for the CDR3: TGTGCCAGCAGCCGGGGGAACTACGAGCAGTACTTC.

This clone was observed a handful of times. This sequence joins TRBV19 and TRBJ2-5, with TRBD2 as a possible D gene (5 bases). Germline-derived CDR1 and CDR2 are LNHDA and SQIVND (reference sequence). The CDR3 has 15 amino acids. V dropped 0 bases and J dropped 3 bases, with 11 bases sitting between them. CDR3 bases: TGTGCCAGTAGTATAGATCGGACTGGAAAAGAGACCCAGTACTTC. Translation: CASSIDRTGKETQYF.

This clone has only a few counts. This sequence joins TRBV29-1 and TRBJ1-5; D ambiguous. The germline V and J ends were trimmed by 3 bases and 7 bases, with 13 bases remaining between them. The CDR3 contains 13 residues. Germline-derived CDR1 and CDR2 are SQVTM and ANQGSEA. CDR3 DNA: TGCAGCGTTGAGCTCCAGGCTGGGCAGCCCCAGCATTTT. It yields the protein CSVELQAGQPQHF.

The J gene is TRBJ1-2, the V gene TRBV29-1, with TRBD1 as a possible D gene (5 bases). CDR3 size: 14 residues. CDR1 is SQVTM and CDR2 is ANQGSEA in the germline V gene. The V gene lost 6 bases and the J gene lost 7 bases, with 21 bases spanning the gap. The CDR3 loop is CSVKLVRVSGGYTF. CDR3 nucleotides: TGCAGCGTGAAATTGGTCAGGGTTTCGGGTGGCTACACCTTC.

This clone was counted between two and nine times. V gene TRBV28 combines with J gene TRBJ1-5; D gene ambiguous. The CDR3 extends over 16 amino acids. V dropped 1 base and J dropped 5 bases, with 15 bases sitting between them. CDR1 and CDR2 from the germline V gene are MDHEN and SYDVKM. CDR3 amino acids: CASSLSQIRLDQPQHF. The CDR3 DNA follows: TGTGCCAGCAGTTTATCCCAGATCCGACTCGATCAGCCCCAGCATTTT.

This clone has only a few counts. This chain connects TRBV19 to TRBJ2-1, with 12 positions matching TRBD2. V lost 7 bases, J lost 2 bases, and 6 bases stayed unmatched. The CDR3 extends over 16 amino acids. Germline CDR1 reads LNHDA; CDR2 reads SQIVND (reference sequence). Here the CDR3 reads CASTSGRARTYNEQFF. DNA for the CDR3: TGTGCCAGTACTAGCGGGAGGGCAAGAACCTACAATGAGCAGTTCTTC.

This clone was observed at least ten times. CDR3: CASSFGGTTPQPQHF. CDR3 DNA: TGTGCCAGCAGCTTCGGGGGGACGACACCCCAGCCCCAGCATTTT. The chain uses TRBV5-4 and TRBJ1-5, with D possibly being TRBD1 (5 bases). V lost 2 bases and J 7 bases, leaving 16 bases between the germline ends. The germline CDR1 and CDR2 sequences are SGHNT and YYREEE (reference sequence). This CDR3 is built from 15 residues. Full variable domain (remainder filled in from reference TRBV5-4 and TRBJ1-5): ETGVTQSPTHLIKTRGQQVTLRCSSQSGHNTVSWYQQALGQGPQFIFQYYREEENGRGNFPPRFSGLQFPNYSSELNVNALELDDSALYLCASSFGGTTPQPQHFGDGTRLSIL.